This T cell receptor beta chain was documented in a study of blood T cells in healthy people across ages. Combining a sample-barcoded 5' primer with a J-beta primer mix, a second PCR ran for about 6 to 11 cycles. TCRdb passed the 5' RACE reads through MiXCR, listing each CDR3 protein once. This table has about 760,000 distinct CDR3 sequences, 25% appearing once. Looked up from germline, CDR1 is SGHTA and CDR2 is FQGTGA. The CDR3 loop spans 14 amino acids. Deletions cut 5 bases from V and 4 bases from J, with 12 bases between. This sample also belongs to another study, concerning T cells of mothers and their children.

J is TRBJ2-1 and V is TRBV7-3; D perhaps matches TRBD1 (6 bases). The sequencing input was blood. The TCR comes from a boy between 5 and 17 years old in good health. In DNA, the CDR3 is TGTGCCAGCAGCCAGGGGAATCAATACAATGAGCAGTTCTTC. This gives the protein CASSQGNQYNEQFF.